Described below is a single T cell receptor beta chain sequence and its context. The antigen this receptor binds is unknown. No base qualities exist here, and no much larger clone lies one base off it. Systemically healthy Caucasian individuals from Russia, 39 in total and aged about 6 to 95 years, were included as donors. Around 10 milliliters of peripheral blood were drawn from each donor into EDTA-treated Vacutainer tubes. Ficoll-Paque density-gradient centrifugation was used to isolate PBMCs, with at least 6 million obtained per sample. Trizol reagent was used to extract total RNA from the PBMCs, yielding at least 6 micrograms per sample. For every donor, flow cytometry on a PBMC aliquot measured the percentage of naive CD45RAhigh/CD27high T cells. According to the germline V gene, CDR1 reads SQVTM and CDR2 reads ANQGSEA. V is cut back by 6 bases and J by 2 bases, with 10 bases in the junction unmatched. From its cysteine to its phenylalanine, the CDR3 spans 15 amino acids. The CDR3 DNA has 45 bases and is translated from base 1.

The library was generated by 5' RACE. The instrument was an Illumina HiSeq 2500. The second PCR ran for about 7 to 11 cycles and used a J-beta primer mix along with a sample-barcoded 5' primer. A unique molecular identifier was introduced onto each TCR beta cDNA molecule by a template-switch 5' adaptor carrying 12 random nucleotides. At least 3 million CDR3-containing paired-end reads were obtained from each sample. First-strand cDNA was synthesized from all RNA with the Mint cDNA synthesis kit, primed by a TRBC-specific oligonucleotide. Following uracil-DNA glycosylase treatment, a first 18-cycle PCR with universal primers M1SS and BC2_uni_R was performed on all cDNA. From the authors' description of their analysis: For normalization, 1 million high-quality reads were randomly selected from each sample, with every read carrying a distinct molecular identifier. Reads with shared molecular identifiers were discarded instead of being binned into consensus sequences. MiTCR, set to a Q25 quality threshold and the strictest error-elimination algorithm, was used for CDR3 identification, clonotype clustering and error correction. A nonparametric unseen species model using Euler transformation provided a lower-bound estimate of total TCR beta diversity. TCRdb itself trimmed the public reads at Q25 with fastp, ran MiXCR and retained productive beta chains. Rows are combined by CDR3 protein, so each entry shows the most common genes and DNA. The V and J calls were not made by the authors but by TCRdb's processing. The sample data list fewer than 2,000,000 distinct CDR3 sequences, and around 35% of these were observed just once. The ten largest clones capture about 10% of the sample.

This entry comes from a study of blood T cells in healthy people across ages (dated by TCRdb to about 2015). Background on the whole study: In model experiments, template switching captured about one uniquely barcoded TCR beta cDNA molecule for every two T cells. The study measured age-related changes in TCR beta repertoire diversity using deep sequencing normalized with unique cDNA molecular identifiers. The donors were divided into four age groups: young (average about 16 years), middle-aged (approximately 41), aged (about 60) and long-lived (nearly 85). To avoid experimental bias, donors of different ages were spread randomly across the sequencing lanes. The study analyzed two additional independent replicas of 1 million unique cDNA reads from the same blood draw for two donors, one aged 18 to 29 and one aged 80 or older. The research as a whole found: Estimates of total diversity based on one million sequenced T cells were considered lower bounds and underestimates. Observed TCR beta diversity per million T cells fell roughly linearly with age, and a significant reduction was already apparent by age around 40. There was a strong correlation between observed TCR beta diversity and the percentage of naive T cells measured by flow cytometry. Since profiling was done on bulk unsorted PBMCs, naive and antigen-experienced compartments could not be conclusively compared. Because the CMV infection status of the donors was unknown, age-related changes in expanded clonotypes may potentially have been confounded. Compared with the aged group, the long-lived group had more naive CD4+ T cells, fewer expanded clones and increased TCR diversity, suggesting age selection.

This clonotype was sampled from a woman aged 25 to 45 in good health. The receptor chain draws on TRBV29-1 and TRBJ1-5, and 7 bases in between align with TRBD1. The sample was blood. The CDR3: CSVGTGRGGNQPQHF. The bases read TGCAGCGTCGGAACGGGCAGGGGGGGCAATCAGCCCCAGCATTTT.